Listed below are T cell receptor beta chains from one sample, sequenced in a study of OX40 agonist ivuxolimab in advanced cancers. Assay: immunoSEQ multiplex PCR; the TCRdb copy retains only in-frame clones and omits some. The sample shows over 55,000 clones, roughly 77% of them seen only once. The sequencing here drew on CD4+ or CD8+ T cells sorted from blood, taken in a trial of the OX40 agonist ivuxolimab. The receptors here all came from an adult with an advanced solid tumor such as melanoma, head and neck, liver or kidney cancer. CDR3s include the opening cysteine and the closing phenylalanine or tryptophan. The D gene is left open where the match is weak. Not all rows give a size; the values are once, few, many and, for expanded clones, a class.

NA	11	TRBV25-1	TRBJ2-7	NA	CASSPGAEQYF	TGTGCCAGCAGTCCAGGGGCCGAGCAGTACTTC
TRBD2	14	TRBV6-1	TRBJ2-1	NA	CASKEVSGKDEQFF	TGTGCCAGCAAAGAGGTGAGCGGGAAGGATGAGCAGTTCTTC
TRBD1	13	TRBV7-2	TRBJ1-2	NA	CASSQIEQGVYTF	TGTGCCAGCAGCCAAATCGAACAGGGGGTCTACACCTTC
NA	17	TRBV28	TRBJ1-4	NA	CASSLADGLAGREKLFF	TGTGCCAGCAGTTTAGCGGACGGCCTAGCGGGTCGTGAAAAACTGTTTTTT
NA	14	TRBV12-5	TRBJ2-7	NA	CASGRQVIIGEQYF	TGTGCTAGTGGTCGACAGGTGATTATTGGGGAGCAGTACTTC
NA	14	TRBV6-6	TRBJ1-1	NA	CASSALTFGAEAFF	TGTGCCAGCAGTGCTTTGACCTTTGGGGCTGAAGCTTTCTTT
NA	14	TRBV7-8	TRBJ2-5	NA	CASSNGWGEETQYF	TGTGCCAGCAGCAATGGGTGGGGGGAAGAGACCCAGTACTTC
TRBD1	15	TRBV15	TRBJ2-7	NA	CATSRAGQADYEQYF	TGTGCCACCAGCAGAGCGGGACAGGCAGACTACGAGCAGTACTTC
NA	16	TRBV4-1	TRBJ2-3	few	CASSQLGGPSTDTQYF	TGCGCCAGCAGCCAACTAGGTGGGCCTAGCACAGATACGCAGTATTTT
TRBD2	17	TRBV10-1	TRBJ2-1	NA	CASSELLAGGSYNEQFF	TGCGCCAGCAGTGAGTTGTTAGCGGGAGGGTCCTACAATGAGCAGTTCTTC
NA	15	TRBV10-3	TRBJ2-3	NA	CAISGFGQRTDTQYF	TGTGCCATCAGTGGATTTGGACAGCGAACAGATACGCAGTATTTT
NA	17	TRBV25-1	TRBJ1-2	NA	CASSEVHAGSFDYGYTF	TGTGCCAGCAGTGAAGTTCACGCAGGGAGCTTTGACTATGGCTACACCTTC
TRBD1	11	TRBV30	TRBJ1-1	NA	CAWSGQGEAFF	TGTGCCTGGAGTGGACAGGGGGAAGCTTTCTTT
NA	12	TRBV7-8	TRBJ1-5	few	CASSLVDQPQHF	TGTGCCAGCAGCTTAGTAGATCAGCCCCAGCATTTT
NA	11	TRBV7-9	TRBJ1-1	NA	CASTRGTEAFF	TGTGCCAGCACCCGAGGTACTGAAGCTTTCTTT
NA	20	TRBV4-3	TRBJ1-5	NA	CASSQEVPTTGLSKGQPQHF	TGCGCCAGCAGCCAAGAGGTCCCTACTACAGGGTTGAGTAAGGGTCAGCCCCAGCATTTT
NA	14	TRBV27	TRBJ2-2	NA	CASSSRTLTGELFF	TGTGCCAGCAGTTCACGGACTCTCACCGGGGAGCTGTTTTTT
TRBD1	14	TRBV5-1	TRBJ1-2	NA	CASSPGQGTSGYTF	TGCGCCAGCAGTCCCGGACAGGGGACGTCTGGCTACACCTTC
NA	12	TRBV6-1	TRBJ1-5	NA	CAGRAPNQPQHF	TGTGCCGGCCGGGCCCCCAATCAGCCCCAGCATTTT
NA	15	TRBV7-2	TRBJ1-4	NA	CASSSKEALNEKLFF	TGTGCCAGCAGTTCCAAGGAGGCCCTCAATGAAAAACTGTTTTTT
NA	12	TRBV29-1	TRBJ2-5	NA	CSGGTPKETQYF	TGCAGCGGAGGGACACCTAAAGAGACCCAGTACTTC
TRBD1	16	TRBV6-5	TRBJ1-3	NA	CASSYGQGSSGNTIYF	TGTGCCAGCAGTTACGGACAGGGGAGCTCTGGAAACACCATATATTTT
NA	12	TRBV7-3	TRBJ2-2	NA	CASSLGTGELFF	TGTGCCAGCAGCTTAGGCACCGGGGAGCTGTTTTTT
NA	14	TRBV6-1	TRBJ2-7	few	CASSPGPGWYEQYF	TGTGCCAGCAGTCCGGGCCCCGGGTGGTACGAGCAGTACTTC
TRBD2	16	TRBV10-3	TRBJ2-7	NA	CAISGGVLAGNYEQYF	TGTGCCATCAGTGGGGGGGTACTAGCGGGAAACTACGAGCAGTACTTC
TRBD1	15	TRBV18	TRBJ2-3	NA	CASSPTGDSTDTQYF	TGTGCCAGCTCACCGACAGGGGATAGCACAGATACGCAGTATTTT
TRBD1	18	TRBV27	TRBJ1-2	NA	CASSLWGGQGASNYGYTF	TGTGCCAGCAGTTTATGGGGAGGACAGGGAGCTTCTAACTATGGCTACACCTTC
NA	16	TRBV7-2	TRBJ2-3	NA	CASSLMSGVLTDTQYF	TGTGCCAGCAGCCTAATGTCGGGAGTGCTCACAGATACGCAGTATTTT
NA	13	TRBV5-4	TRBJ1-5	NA	CASSPDANQPQHF	TGTGCCAGCAGCCCGGACGCGAATCAGCCCCAGCATTTT
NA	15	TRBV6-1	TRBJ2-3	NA	CASSDKGTSTDTQYF	TGTGCCAGCAGTGATAAGGGGACGTCGACAGATACGCAGTATTTT
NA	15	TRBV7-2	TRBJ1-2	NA	CASSQRTDLWGGYTF	TGTGCCAGCAGCCAAAGGACAGACCTATGGGGCGGCTACACCTTC
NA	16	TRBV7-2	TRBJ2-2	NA	CASSLQMGRNTGELFF	TGTGCCAGCAGCCTACAAATGGGCAGAAACACCGGGGAGCTGTTTTTT
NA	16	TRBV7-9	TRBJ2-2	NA	CASSLGGTGNTGELFF	TGTGCCAGCAGCTTAGGGGGCACAGGGAACACCGGGGAGCTGTTTTTT
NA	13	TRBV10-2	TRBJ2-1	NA	CASRLGRYNEQFF	TGCGCCAGCAGACTAGGACGTTACAATGAGCAGTTCTTC